The following is a T cell receptor (beta chain) sequence with its context. The antigen is unknown. Its ends do not fully match the called genes, so a read error is possible. These data originate in a study of T cell repertoires in ileal Crohn's disease. Study overall: Surgery for a complication: stricturing in around 60%, penetrating in roughly 40%. Study-level points and caveats: Active smokers at surgery had more clonal expansions than non-smokers. All patients with clonality above 26.8% had endoscopic recurrence.

The data were produced by immunoSEQ multiplex PCR, yet TCRdb's version contains in-frame clones alone and is incomplete. The table has some 11,000 clones, approximately 79% seen once. Stated time point: neoterminal ileum biopsy at postoperative endoscopy, about 6 months after surgery. The sequence came from an adult with Crohn's disease. The specimen sequenced was ileal tissue.

The CDR3 reads CASSYSTGGSHEQYF. As DNA, the CDR3 is TGTGCCAGCAGTTACTCTACGGGGGGCTCCCACGAGCAGTACTTC. The gene calls are TRBV6-5 and TRBJ2-7; D perhaps matches TRBD2 (7 bases). CDR1 is MNHEY, CDR2 SVGAGI, per germline. The CDR3 covers 15 residues.